Judged by abundance, the clone carrying this T cell receptor (beta chain) is medium-sized. Its antigen is unknown. Trimming pared 4 bases from V and 0 bases from J, leaving 10 bases between. The germline V gene has CDR1 MNHEY and CDR2 SMNVEV (reference sequence). This CDR3 spans 16 amino acids. The time point denotes: after neoadjuvant nivolumab, at surgical resection. These oral cavity squamous cell carcinomas were HPV-negative and locally advanced. Analysis of PBMCs was direct, with no culture step. This sample is drawn from a study of neoadjuvant anti-PD-1 for oral cavity cancer. Study at large: Around day 43, patients without progression received a fourth nivolumab dose before surgery. Study-level findings and limits: Non-responders to neoadjuvant nivolumab had significantly more clonal PBMC T cells than responders.

The assay was immunoSEQ multiplex PCR, and TCRdb's table has in-frame clones only and misses some. The sample carries tens of thousands of clones, approximately 80% recorded once. The sample in question was PBMCs, obtained after nivolumab (anti-PD-1) treatment. The rearrangement uses TRBV27 and TRBJ1-6, with D hard to call. This sequence was found in a person aged 35-79 years with oral cavity squamous cell carcinoma. The DNA of the CDR3 is TGTGCCAGCAGTTCCGTTAAGAGCTCCTATAATTCACCCCTCCACTTT. It specifies CASSSVKSSYNSPLHF.